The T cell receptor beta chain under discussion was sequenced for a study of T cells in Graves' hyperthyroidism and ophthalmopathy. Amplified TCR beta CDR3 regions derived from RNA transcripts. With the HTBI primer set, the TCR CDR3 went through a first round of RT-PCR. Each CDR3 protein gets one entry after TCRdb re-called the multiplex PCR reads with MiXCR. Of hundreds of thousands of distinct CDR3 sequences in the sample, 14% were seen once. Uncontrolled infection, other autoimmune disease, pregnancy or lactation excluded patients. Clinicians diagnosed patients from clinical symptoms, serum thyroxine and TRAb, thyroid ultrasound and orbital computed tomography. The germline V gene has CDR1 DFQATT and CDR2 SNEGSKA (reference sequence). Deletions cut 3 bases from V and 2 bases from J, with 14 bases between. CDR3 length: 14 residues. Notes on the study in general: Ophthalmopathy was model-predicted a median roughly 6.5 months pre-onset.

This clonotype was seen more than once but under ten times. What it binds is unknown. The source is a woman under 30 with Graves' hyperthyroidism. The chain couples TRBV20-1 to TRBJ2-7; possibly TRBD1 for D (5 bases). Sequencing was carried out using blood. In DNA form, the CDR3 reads TGCAGTGCTAGCGACGTGGAAGGGGCCTACGAGCAGTACTTC. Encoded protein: CSASDVEGAYEQYF.